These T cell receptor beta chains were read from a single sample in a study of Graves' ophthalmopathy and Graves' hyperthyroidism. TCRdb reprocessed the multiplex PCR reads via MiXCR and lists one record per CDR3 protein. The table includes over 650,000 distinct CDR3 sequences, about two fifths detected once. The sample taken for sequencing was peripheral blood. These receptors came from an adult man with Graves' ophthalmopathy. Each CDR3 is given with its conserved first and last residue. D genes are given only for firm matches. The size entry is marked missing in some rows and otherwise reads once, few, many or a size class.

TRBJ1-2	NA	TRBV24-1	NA	TGTGCCACCGAAAAAGGGGGTCGTGGCTACACCTTC	CATEKGGRGYTF
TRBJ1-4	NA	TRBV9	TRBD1	TGTGCCAGCAGCCCGGGACAGGGGGCAGGCGAAAAACTGTTTTTT	CASSPGQGAGEKLFF
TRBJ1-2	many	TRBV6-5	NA	TGTGCCAGCAGTTACAGACGGGACCCCTCAGATCACACCTTC	CASSYRRDPSDHTF
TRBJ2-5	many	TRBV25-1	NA	TGTGCCAGCAGACAGGGAGAGACCCAGTACTTC	CASRQGETQYF
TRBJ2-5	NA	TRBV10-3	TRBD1	TGTGCCATCAGTGGGGGACAGAACCAAGAGACCCAGTACTTC	CAISGGQNQETQYF
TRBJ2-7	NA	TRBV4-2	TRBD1	TGTGCCAGCAGCCAAGATAGCGGGACAGGGGGTGCCTACGAGCAGTACTTC	CASSQDSGTGGAYEQYF
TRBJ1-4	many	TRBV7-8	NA	TGTGCCAGCAGCCAGACGGGGGGGGCCCTGTTTTTT	CASSQTGGALFF
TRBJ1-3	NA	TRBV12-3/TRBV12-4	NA	TGTGCCAGCACATTGCCTGGAAACACCATATATTTT	CASTLPGNTIYF
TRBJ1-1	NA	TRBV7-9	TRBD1	TGTGCCAGCAGTTTAACAGGGGCTCCCGGGCCTGAAGCTTTCTTT	CASSLTGAPGPEAFF
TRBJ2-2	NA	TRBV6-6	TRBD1	TGTGCCAGCAGTTCCCCCGCGCAGGGGGCAAGGTCCGGGGAGCTGTTTTTT	CASSSPAQGARSGELFF
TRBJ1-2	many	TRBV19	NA	TGTGCCAGTAGTATGGCCGGGACGGAACCTCAGCCCTATGGCTACACCTTC	CASSMAGTEPQPYGYTF
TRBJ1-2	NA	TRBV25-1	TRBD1	TGTGCCAGCAGCATATTGGGGGACAGGGTATCGGATGGCTACACCTTC	CASSILGDRVSDGYTF
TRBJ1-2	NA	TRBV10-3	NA	TGTGCCATCAGTGACCCCGAGAAACCCGGGACTTATGGCTACACCTTC	CAISDPEKPGTYGYTF
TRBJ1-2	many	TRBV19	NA	TGTGCCAGTAGTATACGGTGGGGGGCGAACGGCTACACCTTC	CASSIRWGANGYTF
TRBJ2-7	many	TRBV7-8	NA	TGTGCCAGCAGCTTCGAGGTGCAGGACTACGAGCAGTACTTC	CASSFEVQDYEQYF
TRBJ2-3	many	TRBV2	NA	TGTGCCAGCACCTGGGGCGATACGCAGTATTTT	CASTWGDTQYF
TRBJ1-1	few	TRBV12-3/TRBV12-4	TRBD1	TGTGCCAGCAGTTTTCCAAGACAGGGGGCTCTGGAAGTCGCTGAAGCTTTCTTT	CASSFPRQGALEVAEAFF
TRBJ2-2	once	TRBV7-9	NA	TGTGCCAGCAGCCAAGTTCTGCTCGGGCCAGTGACCGGGGAGCTGTTTTTT	CASSQVLLGPVTGELFF
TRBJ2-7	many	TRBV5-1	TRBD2	TGCGCCAGCAGCCATGGAGCGGGGAGGCCCTACGAGCAGTACTTC	CASSHGAGRPYEQYF
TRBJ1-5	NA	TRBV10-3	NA	TGTGCCAGCAGAAGCGGACAGCGGGTGGGGAATCAGCCCCAGCATTTT	CASRSGQRVGNQPQHF
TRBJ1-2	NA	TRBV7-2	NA	TGTGCCTGGGGGGGTCTATCCCGCTATGGCTACACCTTC	CAWGGLSRYGYTF
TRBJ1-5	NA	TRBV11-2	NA	TGTGCCAGCAGCCAAGTCGGTCGACAGGTGGTCCAGCCCCAGCATTTT	CASSQVGRQVVQPQHF
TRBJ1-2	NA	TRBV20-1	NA	TGCAGTGCTAGAGATCCAGGAAACACCTTC	CSARDPGNTF
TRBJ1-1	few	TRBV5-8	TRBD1	TGTGCCAGCAGTTCGCGGGACAGGACCTCCTGGGGCACTGAAGCTTTCTTT	CASSSRDRTSWGTEAFF
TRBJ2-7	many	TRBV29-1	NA	TGCAGCGTTGGAGGGGGAGTTTCCTACGAGCAGTACTTC	CSVGGGVSYEQYF
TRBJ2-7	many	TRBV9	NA	TGTGCCAGCAGCGTTGGATTCGCCTACGAGCAGTACTTC	CASSVGFAYEQYF
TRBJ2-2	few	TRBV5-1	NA	TGCGCCAGCAGCTTGGACAGGGAGGTCGGGGAGCTGTTTTTT	CASSLDREVGELFF
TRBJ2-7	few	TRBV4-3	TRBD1	TGCGCCAGCAGCCAAACGCCGGACAGGGGGGTGTACGAGCAGTACTTC	CASSQTPDRGVYEQYF
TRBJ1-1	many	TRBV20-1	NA	TGCAGTGCTAGAGATCGTTTCACTGAAGCTTTCTTT	CSARDRFTEAFF
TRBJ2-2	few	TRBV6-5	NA	TGTGCCAGCAGCGGAGGGACCCCGTCTTATCGGGAGCTGTTTTTT	CASSGGTPSYRELFF
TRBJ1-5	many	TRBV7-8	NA	TGTGCCAGCAGCTGGGCGGGCAATCAGCCCCAGCATTTT	CASSWAGNQPQHF
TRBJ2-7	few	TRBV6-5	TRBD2	TGTGCCAGCAGTTACTCAACTAGCGGGGTTCCCTACGAGCAGTACTTC	CASSYSTSGVPYEQYF
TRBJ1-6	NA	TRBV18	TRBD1	TGTGCCAGCTCACCGTGGACAGGGAGTAATTCACCCCTCCACTTT	CASSPWTGSNSPLHF
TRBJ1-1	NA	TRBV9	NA	TGTGCCAGCAGCCCCCTTCGGGGGGGGTCCCCTGAAGCTTTCTTT	CASSPLRGGSPEAFF
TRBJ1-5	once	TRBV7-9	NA	TGTGCCAGCAGCTTAGGAGGGGTTAAGCCCCAGCATTTT	CASSLGGVKPQHF
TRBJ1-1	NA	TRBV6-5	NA	TGTGCCAGCAGCCCAACGGGACATGAAAACACTGAAGCTTTCTTT	CASSPTGHENTEAFF
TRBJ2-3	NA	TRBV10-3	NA	TGTGCCATCAGTGAGTCGGACTGGGGGCAGTATTTT	CAISESDWGQYF
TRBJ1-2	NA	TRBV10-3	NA	TGTGCCATCAAAGAGCACTCGGGCTCAGGCGGCTACACCTTC	CAIKEHSGSGGYTF
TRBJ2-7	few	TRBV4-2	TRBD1	TGTGCCAGCAGCCAAGGGCTCCGGGACAGAGCCTACGAGCAGTACTTC	CASSQGLRDRAYEQYF
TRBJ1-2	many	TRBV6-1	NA	TGTGCCAGCAGTGAAGCACAGGCCTATGGCTACACCTTC	CASSEAQAYGYTF
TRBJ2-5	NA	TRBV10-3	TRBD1	TGTGCCATCAGTTCATTGGGCGGGACAGGGCATGTTGGCGAGACCCAGTACTTC	CAISSLGGTGHVGETQYF
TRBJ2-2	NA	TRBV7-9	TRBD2	TGCGCCAGCAGCCTCAGGACTAGCGGGAGGCCTGGGGCCGGGGAGCTGTTTTTT	CASSLRTSGRPGAGELFF
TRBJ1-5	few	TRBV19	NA	TGTGCCAGTAGTGAATATGGGGCAGGTCAGCCCCAGCATTTT	CASSEYGAGQPQHF
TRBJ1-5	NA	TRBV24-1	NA	TGTGCCACCAGCCAGGGGAGCAATCAGCCCCAGCATTTT	CATSQGSNQPQHF
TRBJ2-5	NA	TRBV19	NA	TGTGCCTGGAGTAGCGGACCGCAAGAGACCCAGTACTTC	CAWSSGPQETQYF
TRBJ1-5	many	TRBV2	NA	TGTGCCAGCGGGTATAGCAATCAGCCCCAGCATTTT	CASGYSNQPQHF
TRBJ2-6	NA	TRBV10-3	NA	TGTGCCAGCAGTTACTCAGGTCGTGGGGGGCGTAACCCGAACTCTGGGGCCAACGTCCTGACTTTC	CASSYSGRGGRNPNSGANVLTF
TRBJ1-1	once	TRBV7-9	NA	TGTGCCAGCGCGAAGGCAGTGGGTACTGAAGCTTTCTTT	CASAKAVGTEAFF
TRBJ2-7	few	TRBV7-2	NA	TGTGCCAGCAGTCTGGAGGGGATTCCCTACGAGCAGTACTTC	CASSLEGIPYEQYF
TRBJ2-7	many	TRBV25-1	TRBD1	TGTGCCAGCAGTGAATCATATCCCTTGGGGGCCGGGACAGGGGGACCCTACGAGCAGTACTTC	CASSESYPLGAGTGGPYEQYF
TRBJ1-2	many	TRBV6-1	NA	TGTGCCAGCAGTGAGATACAGAGCTATGGCTACACCTTC	CASSEIQSYGYTF
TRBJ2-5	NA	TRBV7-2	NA	TGTGCCAGCTCACCTCTACAACAAGAGACCCAGTACTTC	CASSPLQQETQYF
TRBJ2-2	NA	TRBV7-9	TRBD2	TGTGCCAGCAGGCTACCCTTTAGCGGGACCGGGGAGCTGTTTTTT	CASRLPFSGTGELFF
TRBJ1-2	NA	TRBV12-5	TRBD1	TGTGCTAGTGGTATACACAGGGGCCTCTATGGCTACACCTTC	CASGIHRGLYGYTF
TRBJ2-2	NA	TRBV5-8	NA	TGTGCCAGCAGCCTACAGGTGAACACCGGGGAGCTGTTTTTT	CASSLQVNTGELFF
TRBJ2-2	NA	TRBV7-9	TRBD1	TGTGCCAGCAGCTTTTCCGGACAGGCGAGCACCGGGGAGCTGTTTTTT	CASSFSGQASTGELFF
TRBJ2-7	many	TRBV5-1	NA	TGCGCCAGCAGCCAGACTTTCTATTCCGAGCAGTACTTC	CASSQTFYSEQYF